One and the same sample provided the 10 T cell receptor beta chains below, sequenced in a study of cytotoxic CD8 clonotypes in ibrutinib-treated CLL. TCRdb's copy holds only in-frame clones and misses some; the assay was immunoSEQ multiplex PCR. In the table there are tens of thousands of clones, around 70% of which are singletons. The sample in question was PBMCs, obtained at disease progression, from a patient treated with ibrutinib. Receptors originate from a human donor with chronic lymphocytic leukemia.

V gene TRBV11-2 combines with J gene TRBJ2-1; TRBD1 matches 8 bases. The CDR3 length is 15 residues. Germline CDR1 SGHAT, CDR2 FQNNGV. V shed 0 bases and J 7 bases; nucleotides not matched to a gene: 5. CDR3 DNA sequence: TGTGCCAGCAGCTTAGACAGGGGGCTAGTAAATGAGCAGTTCTTC. This translates into CASSLDRGLVNEQFF.

The V and J genes are TRBV5-1 and TRBJ2-2; D is perhaps TRBD1 (5 bases). V lost 0 bases, J lost 2 bases, and 5 bases lay in between. The germline V gene has CDR1 SGHRS and CDR2 YFSETQ. The length of the CDR3 is 14 residues. The CDR3 region has the DNA TGCGCCAGCAGCTTGGGGACAAACACCGGGGAGCTGTTTTTT. It specifies CASSLGTNTGELFF.

The chain carries TRBV10-3 and TRBJ2-7; no reliable D call. Germline V CDR1 and CDR2: ENHRY, SYGVKD. The CDR3 totals 13 residues. Trimming stripped 2 bases from V and 0 bases from J, with 5 bases between. CDR3 residues: CAISETGSYEQYF. CDR3 coding DNA: TGTGCCATCAGTGAGACGGGCTCCTACGAGCAGTACTTC.

This rearrangement joins TRBV6-4 to TRBJ2-3; tentatively, D is TRBD2 (7 bases). There are 16 residues in the CDR3. Trimming shortened V by 1 base and J by 4 bases, and 15 bases separated the two germline ends. Germline CDR1 reads MRHNA; CDR2 reads SNTAGT. CDR3 in DNA: TGTGCCAGCAGTGACTTCAGTGGGGGGGCGTCAGATACGCAGTATTTT. Translation: CASSDFSGGASDTQYF.

The V call is TRBV27, the J call TRBJ2-7, with 10 positions matching TRBD1. V dropped 4 bases and J dropped 7; count of bases not matched to a gene: 16. The CDR3 is made up of 17 amino acids. Germline CDR1 and CDR2: MNHEY and SMNVEV (reference sequence). In DNA, the CDR3 is TGTGCCAGCAGTTCCCTGGGCTCCGGGACAGGGGTCCGTGAGCAGTACTTC. This translates into CASSSLGSGTGVREQYF.

The J gene is TRBJ1-1, the V gene TRBV28; TRBD1 agrees at 8 bases. The germline V gene has CDR1 MDHEN and CDR2 SYDVKM. The CDR3 totals 11 residues. J was trimmed by 13 bases and V by 7 bases; bases with no gene match: 8. The CDR3 DNA reads as TGTGCCAGCATCGGCGACAGGGGTAGTTTCTTT. Its protein product is CASIGDRGSFF.

This clone is a singleton in its sample. The chain couples TRBV10-3 to TRBJ2-2, with TRBD1 matching 7 bases. With 6 bases clipped from V and 3 bases from J, the junction kept 4 bases outside the gene matches. Germline loops: CDR1 ENHRY, CDR2 SYGVKD. The CDR3 is made up of 14 amino acids. CDR3 nucleotides: TGTGCCATCAGGAGGGGGCGGGACACCGGGGAGCTGTTTTTT. It specifies CAIRRGRDTGELFF.

This clone was seen only once. CDR3 loop: CATSGAQGREQYF. CDR3 nucleotides: TGTGCCACCAGCGGAGCTCAGGGCCGCGAGCAGTACTTC. The rearrangement uses TRBV15 and TRBJ2-7; possible D gene TRBD1, 5 bases. The CDR3 spans 13 residues. Germline CDR1 reads LNHNV; CDR2 reads YYDKDF (reference sequence). The V end was cut by 5 bases, the J end by 6 bases, with 14 bases between.

The table lists this clone with a few counts. The V and J genes are TRBV27 and TRBJ2-2, with 10 bases matching TRBD1. The CDR3 is 19 residues long. CDR1 is MNHEY and CDR2 is SMNVEV in the germline V gene (reference sequence). J was trimmed by 6 bases and V by 4 bases; bases with no gene match: 17. This CDR3 reads CASSSANPPGQGLPGELFF. The CDR3 DNA reads TGTGCCAGCAGTTCAGCAAACCCCCCGGGACAGGGGCTTCCCGGGGAGCTGTTTTTT.

This chain uses TRBV25-1 with TRBJ2-6; TRBD1 aligns across 10 bases. The V gene's germline CDR1 is MGHDK and CDR2 SYGVNS. V gave up 4 bases and J gave up 6 bases; unmatched junction bases: 6. The CDR3 is made up of 16 amino acids. The CDR3 DNA reads as TGTGCCAGCAGTGGGGGACAGGGGATCGAGGCCAACGTCCTGACTTTC. Protein sequence: CASSGGQGIEANVLTF.